This T cell receptor beta chain was recovered during a study of T-cell reconstitution after alpha-beta-depleted transplantation in children. Study-level points and caveats: About two months after transplant, alpha-beta T cells reportedly came from several hundred expanded graft clones. TCRbeta diversity was high at day 60 in some patients (a result of surviving recipient T cells and thymic progenitors). One year post-transplant, T-cell counts and diversity were largely derived from T cells produced anew.

This clonotype was seen only a few times. Its matching antigen is unknown. V trimming: 5 bases; J trimming: 5 bases; junction bases outside the gene matches: 10. Germline CDR1 MNHEY, CDR2 SVGEGT. The CDR3 extends over 15 amino acids. During its preparation, the TCRbeta library received unique molecular identifiers. Each CDR3 protein gets one entry after TCRdb re-called the PCR reads with MiXCR. The table lists around 270,000 distinct CDR3 sequences, 10% of them singletons. Sequenced here: PBMCs, sampled before TCRalphabeta/CD19-depleted stem cell transplant. The TCR sequence derives from a boy less than two years old with acute myeloid leukemia, due to receive a stem cell transplant. The V and J genes are TRBV6-2 or TRBV6-3 and TRBJ1-2, with 8 bases identical to TRBD1. CDR3 nucleotides: TGTGCCAGCAGTCCTCCCTTGACAGGGGTATATGGCTACACCTTC. Its protein is CASSPPLTGVYGYTF.